The source of this T cell receptor beta chain is a study of T cell responses to AZD1222 COVID-19 vaccine (dated by TCRdb to 2020 to 2023). At the level of the whole study: AZD1222 recipients with second doses at about 4 weeks or about 12 weeks were pooled, because spike-specific TCR depth and breadth did not differ between schedules. Enrollment into the trials was organized by age into subgroups of 18-55, 56-69 and 70-plus years, and those subgroups contained roughly 150, 30 and 60 TCR-sequenced participants, respectively. A total of 230 to 250 trial participants underwent TCR sequencing, of whom some 210 received two doses of AZD1222 and about 25 received two doses of the MenACWY control vaccine.

What the research found in general, with its limitations: Because no day 14 peak-response samples were available, the repertoires could be characterized only after the peak T cell response. Only 5 to 7 AZD1222 recipients were SARS-CoV-2 seropositive at baseline, limiting conclusions about previously exposed vaccinees. Nearly half of unique spike-specific TCRs reportedly recognized epitopes outside regions mutated in the B.1.351 and B.1.1.7 variants. Participants were mostly white British, with more females than males. The authors suggested clonal diversity may have been underestimated. A significant rise in spike-specific TCR breadth and depth was observed after two AZD1222 doses relative to day 0 and relative to MenACWY recipients. The vaccine-associated CD4 TCRs covered the entire spike protein, and the dominant responses fell in regions 160-218 and 743-854. The 56-69-year group was small, and its depth increase did not reach significance, likely because of low power.

The CDR3 has 17 amino acids, counting the end cysteine and phenylalanine. The DNA shown is the 51-base CDR3, in frame from base 1. The V end loses 2 bases and the J end loses 6 bases, and a stretch of 20 bases separates them. CDR1 and CDR2, per the germline V gene, are MDHEN and SYDVKM. The meaning of the sample's time point label: baseline before first vaccination. The vaccinee samples were drawn from two UK trials, COV001 and COV002, one of which was a single-blind randomized controlled phase 2/3 trial testing AZD1222 (ChAdOx1 nCoV-19) in healthy adults. For TCRbeta chain sequencing, PBMC samples from trial participants were taken at day 0 and at day 28 after the second dose. To note about this clone: Its specific antigen is unknown. No much larger clone exists at a distance of one base, and base qualities are not known.

The CDR3 regions of human TCRbeta chains were analyzed by immunosequencing. Per the authors' processing: TCRs in the repertoires were compared against a reference library of SARS-CoV-2-specific TCRs that had been generated with the MIRA antigen-specificity platform. Breadth was defined as the fraction of unique TCRs that were SARS-CoV-2-associated, and depth was defined as the fraction of total T cells that were SARS-CoV-2-associated. Using the MIRA data, each spike-specific TCR was mapped to the spike region that the TCR reacts to and placed in a CD4 or CD8 class. Log10-transformed breadth and depth values were compared by one-way ANOVA with Sidak's multiple comparisons tests. The source is immuneACCESS, and TCRdb retained only in-frame sequences with V and J called. Part of the clones is not carried over; for the studies checked, unresolved V genes explain less than half of this, and the remainder is unexplained. D and trimming were read from the DNA, whereas the V and J calls and clone size are those reported in that table. For this sample the table gives some 130,000 clones, of which approximately 89% were detected only once. The ten largest clones add up to roughly 2.8% of the sample.

The material sequenced was peripheral blood, taken on day 0 of AZD1222 vaccination. The chain couples TRBV28 to TRBJ1-5; the D gene is perhaps TRBD1, from 5 matching bases. The receptor's source is an adult in good health. The CDR3 in this case is CASSLSGGPRGGQPQHF. The bases are TGTGCCAGCAGTTTAAGCGGAGGGCCCCGGGGCGGTCAGCCCCAGCATTTT.